The rows below give T cell receptor beta chains drawn from one sample of a study of blood T cells in healthy people across ages. TCRdb itself ran the 5' RACE reads through MiXCR, one entry per CDR3 protein. The repertoire holds 700,000 to 850,000 distinct CDR3 sequences, with 35% to 40% as singletons. The sample comprised blood. The receptors were gathered from a man aged 18-30 years in good health. Each CDR3 is given with its conserved first and last residue. Each record gives: V gene, clone size, J gene, D gene, CDR3 protein, CDR3 DNA. D genes are given only for firm matches. Clone size appears in some rows only: once, few, many, or a class for an expanded clone.

TRBV20-1,many,TRBJ2-3,-,CSARSGFSDTQYF,TGCAGTGCTAGAAGTGGGTTTTCGGATACGCAGTATTTT
TRBV7-2,-,TRBJ2-7,TRBD2,CASSLAPGTSGYEQYF,TGTGCCAGCAGCTTAGCCCCCGGGACTAGCGGATACGAGCAGTACTTC
TRBV9,-,TRBJ1-2,-,CASSPADGYTF,TGTGCCAGCAGCCCAGCCGATGGCTACACCTTC
TRBV7-9,-,TRBJ1-3,-,CASSIRDPGNTIYF,TGTGCCAGCAGCATCCGGGACCCTGGAAACACCATATATTTT
TRBV20-1,few,TRBJ1-2,-,CSARAGGYTF,TGCAGTGCTAGAGCCGGCGGCTACACCTTC
TRBV30,few,TRBJ1-1,-,CAWAGPMNTEAFF,TGTGCTTGGGCAGGACCCATGAACACTGAAGCTTTCTTT
TRBV7-3,-,TRBJ2-3,TRBD2,CASSLVFAGGTTSTDTQYF,TGTGCCAGCAGCTTAGTGTTTGCGGGGGGTACGACTAGCACAGATACGCAGTATTTT
TRBV4-1,-,TRBJ2-3,-,CASSKHPPRGDSDTQYF,TGCGCCAGCAGCAAGCATCCCCCCCGAGGAGATTCAGATACGCAGTATTTT
TRBV4-3,-,TRBJ1-5,-,CASGLRVNSNQPQHF,TGCGCCAGCGGATTACGTGTTAATAGCAATCAGCCCCAGCATTTT
TRBV13,few,TRBJ2-5,TRBD2,CASSFTGTSAIQETQYF,TGTGCCAGCAGCTTTACCGGGACTAGCGCAATCCAAGAGACCCAGTACTTC
TRBV7-2,few,TRBJ2-1,TRBD2,CASSLSRGDPYNEQFF,TGTGCCAGCAGCTTAAGTCGGGGGGATCCCTACAATGAGCAGTTCTTC
TRBV10-3,many,TRBJ2-5,TRBD1,CAISYDREETQYF,TGTGCCATCAGCTACGACAGGGAAGAGACCCAGTACTTC
TRBV7-2,few,TRBJ1-1,-,CASSARGGNTEAFF,TGTGCCAGCAGCGCGAGGGGGGGGAACACTGAAGCTTTCTTT
TRBV5-1,few,TRBJ1-2,-,CASSLPGTYGYTF,TGCGCCAGCAGTCTACCAGGGACCTATGGCTACACCTTC
TRBV2,-,TRBJ1-1,-,CASRAGTQAEAFF,TGTGCCAGCAGGGCCGGGACTCAAGCTGAAGCTTTCTTT
TRBV3-1,-,TRBJ2-7,TRBD1,CASSQEGTGSIYEQYF,TGTGCCAGCAGCCAAGAGGGGACAGGGTCCATCTACGAGCAGTACTTC
TRBV12-3/TRBV12-4,many,TRBJ2-7,-,CASSYYNEQYF,TGTGCCAGCAGCTACTACAATGAGCAGTACTTC
TRBV5-1,few,TRBJ2-2,TRBD1,CASSQRQGPANTGELFF,TGCGCCAGCAGCCAAAGACAGGGACCAGCGAACACCGGGGAGCTGTTTTTT
TRBV30,many,TRBJ2-5,-,CAWSRLRAMYF,TGTGCCTGGAGTAGGCTACGGGCGATGTACTTC
TRBV7-2,few,TRBJ1-6,-,CASSLPQLSNSPLHF,TGTGCCAGCAGCTTACCTCAACTCAGTAATTCACCCCTCCACTTT
TRBV20-1,many,TRBJ1-2,-,CSARAGPEGYTF,TGCAGTGCTAGAGCTGGGCCAGAAGGCTACACCTTC
TRBV2,few,TRBJ1-2,-,CATSQGSYGYTF,TGTGCCACCAGCCAGGGGAGCTATGGCTACACCTTC
TRBV12-3/TRBV12-4,-,TRBJ2-1,-,CAGSPAKYNEQFF,TGTGCCGGCAGCCCAGCCAAATACAATGAGCAGTTCTTC
TRBV27,-,TRBJ1-2,-,CASSLDSGDNHGYTF,TGTGCCAGCAGTTTAGACTCAGGGGATAACCATGGCTACACCTTC
TRBV29-1,many,TRBJ1-2,-,CSVERGRNGYTF,TGCAGCGTTGAGAGGGGGAGGAATGGCTACACCTTC
TRBV5-1,-,TRBJ1-1,-,CASSLESTMNTEAFF,TGCGCCAGCAGCTTGGAATCGACTATGAACACTGAAGCTTTCTTT